This T cell receptor (beta chain) appears in the sequencing data of a study of a mutant IDH1 vaccine in newly diagnosed glioma. Whole-study context: Eight vaccine doses were administered to patients at weeks 1, 3, 5, 7, 11, 15, 19 and 23. Following radiotherapy alone, or alongside temozolomide cycles, vaccination was started after an interval of 4-6 weeks.

With regard to this clone: Its specificity is unknown.

Time point denoted: week 11, during vaccination. In the vaccine, a single dose held 300 ug of the mutant IDH1 20-mer peptide, along with topical imiquimod. Clones were read by immunoSEQ multiplex PCR, and TCRdb kept only the in-frame ones, dropping some. The sample yields tens of thousands of clones, roughly nine tenths seen once. V lost 4 bases, J lost 12 bases, and 15 bases lay in between. The CDR3 is made up of 11 amino acids. The germline V gene has CDR1 GTSNPN and CDR2 SVGIG (reference sequence). The sequencing here drew on PBMCs, taken from a glioma patient whose treatment included an IDH1 peptide vaccine. The rearrangement links TRBV30 to TRBJ1-1; no clear D gene. The clonotype originates from a man aged 45-60 years with glioma. As DNA, the CDR3 is TGTGCCTGGAAAGTTCACCCGGCGCCTTTCTTT. Amino acid sequence: CAWKVHPAPFF.